Listed below are T cell receptor beta chains from one sample, sequenced in a study of regulatory T cells. Produced via immunoSEQ multiplex PCR; TCRdb's table is partial and in-frame only. Seen here are 17,000 or so clones, around 90% observed once, and the top ten hold 25% to 35%. The source material was CD8+ T cells sorted from blood. The receptors were gathered from a person between 18 and 30 years old with CD3G deficiency. Both conserved end residues are part of each CDR3. The D gene is left open where the match is weak. Clone size, where shown, is once, few, many, or a class for clones that have expanded.

v_call	d_call	j_call	clone_size	cdr3_aa	cdr3_nt
TRBV2	NA	TRBJ2-5	NA	CASRGTPKYQETQYF	TGTGCCAGCCGCGGGACACCTAAGTACCAAGAGACCCAGTACTTC
TRBV5-4	NA	TRBJ2-7	NA	CASSSPRGDTYEQYF	TGTGCCAGCAGCTCGCCTCGGGGGGACACCTACGAGCAGTACTTC
TRBV7-7	NA	TRBJ2-5	NA	CASSFRGGSGRETQYF	TGTGCTAGCAGCTTTAGGGGGGGGTCCGGGCGAGAGACCCAGTACTTC
TRBV7-9	NA	TRBJ2-7	few	CASSQLPRDTDYEQYF	TGTGCCAGCAGCCAGTTGCCCCGGGACACCGACTACGAGCAGTACTTC
TRBV27	NA	TRBJ2-3	NA	CASSPLRVGTDTQYF	TGTGCCAGCAGTCCTCTCAGGGTAGGTACAGATACGCAGTATTTT
TRBV4-1	NA	TRBJ2-1	NA	CASSPGGNLNEQFF	TGCGCCAGCAGCCCTGGCGGGAATTTAAATGAGCAGTTCTTC
TRBV5-6	NA	TRBJ1-2	NA	CASSLVQPYGYTF	TGTGCCAGCAGCTTGGTACAGCCCTATGGCTACACCTTC
TRBV28	TRBD2	TRBJ2-1	NA	CASSFGLAGAGEQFF	TGTGCCAGCAGTTTTGGGCTAGCGGGAGCCGGTGAGCAGTTCTTC
TRBV28	NA	TRBJ2-7	once	CASSLDGGYEQYF	TGTGCCAGCAGTTTAGACGGCGGCTACGAGCAGTACTTC
TRBV4-3	NA	TRBJ2-1	NA	CASSQDRGADEQFF	TGCGCCAGCAGCCAAGATCGGGGGGCGGATGAGCAGTTCTTC
TRBV6-1	TRBD1	TRBJ1-5	NA	CASRDRTSGNQPQHF	TGTGCCAGCAGGGACAGGACCTCGGGGAATCAGCCCCAGCATTTT
TRBV7-8	NA	TRBJ1-2	NA	CASSCYTRKTYGYTF	TGTGCCAGCAGCTGCTATACCCGAAAGACCTATGGCTACACCTTC
TRBV6-1	NA	TRBJ2-7	NA	CASSDWTGDYEQYF	TGTGCCAGCAGTGATTGGACGGGAGACTACGAGCAGTACTTC
TRBV6-1	NA	TRBJ1-3	NA	CASSSGGGPGNTIYF	TGTGCCAGCAGCTCAGGCGGGGGACCAGGAAACACCATATATTTT
TRBV27	TRBD1	TRBJ1-4	few	CASSPHATGAEKLFF	TGTGCCAGCAGCCCCCATGCGACAGGGGCCGAAAAACTGTTTTTT
TRBV30	NA	TRBJ2-7	NA	CTWSVGRSYEQYF	TGTACCTGGAGTGTCGGTAGATCCTACGAGCAGTACTTC
TRBV4-1	TRBD1	TRBJ2-7	NA	CASSQDPPGGSYEQYF	TGCGCCAGCAGCCAAGACCCTCCAGGGGGCTCCTACGAGCAGTACTTC
TRBV11-2	TRBD2	TRBJ2-3	NA	CASSLVGRGEDTQYF	TGTGCCAGCAGCTTGGTCGGGAGGGGGGAGGATACGCAGTATTTT
TRBV27	NA	TRBJ2-1	NA	CASSEGRVNEQFF	TGTGCCAGCAGTGAGGGAAGGGTCAATGAGCAGTTCTTC
TRBV5-6	NA	TRBJ1-4	NA	CASSTGSREKLFF	TGTGCCAGCAGTACCGGGTCCCGGGAAAAACTGTTTTTT
TRBV6-1	TRBD1	TRBJ1-2	NA	CASSETGDYGYTF	TGTGCCAGCAGTGAGACAGGGGACTATGGCTACACCTTC
TRBV27	NA	TRBJ2-1	NA	CASLGTTYNEQFF	TGTGCCAGCCTCGGGACAACTTACAATGAGCAGTTCTTC
TRBV30	NA	TRBJ2-4	NA	CASLLVNKNIQYF	TGTGCCTCCCTACTAGTGAACAAAAACATTCAGTACTTC
TRBV5-1	TRBD1	TRBJ2-7	once	CASSSQGPEAYEQYF	TGCGCCAGCAGCTCACAGGGGCCAGAGGCCTACGAGCAGTACTTC
TRBV19	TRBD1	TRBJ1-5	NA	CASSIGDSHRVYNQPQHF	TGTGCCAGTAGTATAGGGGACAGCCACCGTGTCTACAATCAGCCCCAGCATTTT
TRBV11-3	NA	TRBJ1-2	NA	CASSACWTSSNYGYTF	TGTGCCAGCAGCGCCTGCTGGACCTCTTCCAACTATGGCTACACCTTC
TRBV7-9	NA	TRBJ1-1	NA	CASSLVGGGTEAFF	TGTGCCAGCAGCTTAGTTGGGGGTGGCACTGAAGCTTTCTTT
TRBV6-5	NA	TRBJ1-6	NA	CASSYSGTYSPLHF	TGTGCCAGCAGTTACTCTGGAACCTATTCACCCCTCCACTTT
TRBV11-2	NA	TRBJ1-2	NA	CASSLVADYGYTF	TGTGCCAGCAGCTTAGTAGCCGACTATGGCTACACCTTC
TRBV19	NA	TRBJ1-1	NA	CASSDSTDLNTEAFF	TGTGCCAGTAGTGACTCGACGGACTTGAACACTGAAGCTTTCTTT
TRBV27	TRBD1	TRBJ2-1	NA	CASSPGQGGNEQFF	TGTGCCAGCAGTCCAGGACAGGGCGGGAATGAGCAGTTCTTC
TRBV30	NA	TRBJ2-5	NA	CAWYRGGGETQYF	TGTGCCTGGTACAGGGGAGGGGGAGAGACCCAGTACTTC
TRBV2	TRBD2	TRBJ2-1	NA	CASSDERGATYNEQFF	TGTGCCAGCAGTGATGAGCGGGGGGCCACCTACAATGAGCAGTTCTTC
TRBV5-6	NA	TRBJ1-2	NA	CASSLAVSGTHYGYTF	TGTGCCAGCAGCTTGGCCGTTTCTGGGACCCATTATGGCTACACCTTC
TRBV4-3	NA	TRBJ2-3	NA	CASSQGSGPGDTQYF	TGCGCCAGCAGCCAAGGTAGCGGTCCAGGGGATACGCAGTATTTT
TRBV20-1	NA	TRBJ2-1	NA	CSASTNEQFF	TGCAGTGCGAGCACCAATGAGCAGTTCTTC
TRBV19	NA	TRBJ2-7	NA	CASSMTVSYEQYF	TGTGCCAGTAGTATGACGGTCTCCTACGAGCAGTACTTC
TRBV4-1	NA	TRBJ2-7	NA	CASSQDSTAFYEQYF	TGCGCCAGCAGCCAAGATAGTACAGCTTTCTACGAGCAGTACTTC
TRBV11-2	NA	TRBJ2-7	NA	CASSSNPEGAYEQYF	TGTGCCAGCAGCTCCAACCCGGAGGGAGCCTACGAGCAGTACTTC
TRBV5-1	NA	TRBJ2-7	NA	CASRAAGAYEQYF	TGCGCCAGCAGGGCCGCGGGCGCCTACGAGCAGTACTTC
TRBV4-1	TRBD2	TRBJ2-1	NA	CASSQAPTSGGAPEQFF	TGCGCCAGCAGCCAAGCTCCGACTAGCGGGGGGGCCCCAGAGCAGTTCTTC
TRBV27	TRBD1	TRBJ1-6	NA	CASSTTGGNSPLHF	TGTGCCAGCAGCACGACAGGGGGCAATTCACCCCTCCACTTT
TRBV7-2	NA	TRBJ2-7	NA	CASSFPRERPDYEQYF	TGTGCCAGCAGCTTTCCGAGGGAGAGGCCAGATTACGAGCAGTACTTC
TRBV2	NA	TRBJ2-2	NA	CATLGAGGTGELFF	TGTGCCACCCTGGGGGCAGGTGGGACCGGGGAGCTGTTTTTT
TRBV7-8	NA	TRBJ2-2	once	CASSLDREEDTGELFF	TGTGCCAGCAGCTTAGACAGGGAAGAGGACACCGGGGAGCTGTTTTTT
TRBV4-1	NA	TRBJ1-1	NA	CASSQNRAAEAFF	TGCGCCAGCAGCCAAAACAGGGCCGCTGAAGCTTTCTTT
TRBV6-6	TRBD2	TRBJ2-5	NA	CASTLDGGAPGKTQYF	TGTGCCAGCACCTTAGACGGGGGGGCTCCGGGAAAGACCCAGTACTTC
TRBV4-3	NA	TRBJ1-2	NA	CASSQDSAGIFYGYTF	TGCGCCAGCAGCCAAGATTCCGCGGGGATCTTCTATGGCTACACCTTC
TRBV6-1	TRBD1	TRBJ1-6	NA	CASRTGVDNSPLHF	TGTGCCAGTCGTACAGGGGTGGATAATTCACCCCTCCACTTT
TRBV9	NA	TRBJ1-3	NA	CASSVGALGNTIYF	TGTGCCAGCAGCGTGGGGGCGCTGGGAAACACCATATATTTT
TRBV5-4	NA	TRBJ2-4	once	CASSLGTEKYF	TGTGCCAGCAGCCTCGGGACGGAGAAGTACTTC
TRBV4-1	NA	TRBJ1-3	NA	CASSQVGQTTSGNTIYF	TGCGCCAGCAGCCAAGTAGGGCAGACTACTTCTGGAAACACCATATATTTT
TRBV6-5	NA	TRBJ1-5	NA	CASREVSGYQPQHF	TGTGCCAGCAGAGAAGTGTCAGGGTACCAGCCCCAGCATTTT